This T cell receptor beta chain was observed in a study of T cells in Graves' hyperthyroidism and ophthalmopathy (dated by TCRdb to between 2019 and 2020). Notes on the research overall: Peripheral blood was collected at initial diagnosis, before any treatment. To identify distinguishing TCR V-J signatures, a discovery cohort of 100 or so patients was used, comprising 40 to 45 with Graves' ophthalmopathy and some 60 with stable Graves' hyperthyroidism. Prospective prediction of ophthalmopathy was tested in an independent validation cohort of 18 to 20 hyperthyroidism patients and some 17 patients who later progressed to ophthalmopathy. For training and testing, the roughly 97 patients in the discovery cohort were randomly divided in a 7:3 ratio. In roughly six Graves' hyperthyroidism patients, the study also compared T-cell repertoires from thyroid tissue with T-cell repertoires from blood. Following sampling, methimazole starting at 30 mg daily was given to hyperthyroidism patients, and high-dose intravenous methylprednisolone was given to ophthalmopathy patients. The paper describes TCR Vbeta CDR3 sequencing of about 140 peripheral blood samples, made up of 43 ophthalmopathy patients, more than 70 hyperthyroidism patients and some 17 progressor patients.

TCR beta CDR3 regions were amplified from RNA transcripts. For the first round of RT-PCR on the TCR CDR3, the HTBI primer set was used together with the Qiagen OneStep RT-PCR kit. Libraries were constructed in a second round of multiplex PCR, after which size selection and purification were carried out. Sequencing of the libraries was done on an Illumina HiSeq2000 using paired-end 100 bp reads. The published analysis was carried out like this. SOAPnuke was used to process the raw data, removing reads that contained adapters or uncalled bases, had a mean Phred below 15, or lacked an exact match to the constant primer or identifier. COPE v1.2.5 was used to merge high-quality paired reads, and clonotypes were defined as unique nucleotide sequences. MiTCR v1.1 was used to align clonotypes to the IMGT TRBV, TRBD and TRBJ reference segments. Only V-J combinations with frequency above 0.0001, covering 99% to 99.2% of repertoires, were analysed. A TCS score was defined as the ratio of F50 (clonal expansion) to E x V (chaos), with BLOSUM62-based TCRdist applied between CDR3 peptides within each V-J. Welch's t-statistics and random forest reduced fewer than 550 V-J features to roughly 13, which were used in a naive Bayes classifier (R e1071). TCRdb ran its own pipeline on the public reads, namely fastp trimming at Q25 and MiXCR clone calling, and kept in-frame beta chains. Each record represents a unique CDR3 protein, reported with the most common genes and DNA among its rows. These V and J calls derive from TCRdb rather than the authors' analysis. The table for this sample lists 450,000 to 600,000 distinct CDR3 sequences; about 15% of them were counted only once. Of the sample, about 15% is held by the ten largest clones.

Trimming takes 6 bases off V and 7 bases off J; junction bases not matched to a gene: 11. Reading from cysteine to phenylalanine, the CDR3 counts 16 amino acids. CDR3 DNA is the only sequence kept; it has 48 bases, read in frame from the first base. CDR1 and CDR2 (MDHEN, SYDVKM) derive from the germline V gene. Stable Graves' hyperthyroidism was defined as no progression to ophthalmopathy during 18 months of follow-up. Hyperthyroidism patients were newly diagnosed, with disease duration under 2 months, and aged 18 to 65 years. Patients with uncontrolled infections, other autoimmune diseases, pregnancy or lactation were excluded. Clinical symptoms, serum thyroxine and TRAb, thyroid ultrasound, and orbital computed tomography formed the basis for the diagnoses. PBMCs were separated from roughly 10 ml of fresh peripheral blood using Ficoll-Paque density gradient centrifugation. Trizol reagent was used to extract total RNA, and RNA quality was then checked on an Agilent 2100 Bioanalyzer.

Overall study outcomes, separate from this receptor: In validation, the model predicted progression to ophthalmopathy with over 65% sensitivity and roughly 75% specificity, a median of around six months before onset. Most expanded thyroid clonotypes (frequency above 0.001) were also detected in blood, suggesting blood repertoires may reflect thyroid immune responses. A 13 V-J signature model separated ophthalmopathy from stable hyperthyroidism, with over 85% sensitivity and around 84% specificity in cross-validation and 80%/75% in testing. Sample size was not statistically predetermined, and blinding of investigators to group allocation was not performed.

On this clonotype: Its antigen remains undetermined. Base qualities were left out, and no much larger clone turns up one base away.

This TCR was sampled from a woman in her forties with Graves' hyperthyroidism. Specimen: blood. The rearrangement joined TRBV28 to TRBJ2-7; a stretch of 14 junction bases matches TRBD2. The sequenced DNA: TGTGCCAGCAGCCCGGGGACTAGCGGGAGTCACGGGGAGCAGTACTTC. The resulting protein is CASSPGTSGSHGEQYF. With the portions outside the CDR3 filled from the reference TRBV28 and TRBJ2-7 genes, the complete variable region becomes DVKVTQSSRYLVKRTGEKVFLECVQDMDHENMFWYRQDPGLGLRLIYFSYDVKMKEKGDIPEGYSVSREKKERFSLILESASTNQTSMYLCASSPGTSGSHGEQYFGPGTRLTVT.